What follows are 6 T cell receptor beta chains derived from one specimen sequenced in a study of T cell responses to AZD1222 COVID-19 vaccine. The protocol was immunoSEQ multiplex PCR, while the TCRdb copy is restricted to in-frame clones and leaves out a portion. The sample consists of fewer than 110,000 clones, roughly 84% of them appearing once. This sample comprised peripheral blood, obtained on day 0 of AZD1222 vaccination. These receptors originate from an adult in good health.

J is TRBJ1-2 and V is TRBV7-2; a possible D gene is TRBD1 (6 bases). CDR3 size: 14 residues. Germline V CDR1 and CDR2: SGHTA, FQGNSA. With 1 base removed from V and 8 bases from J, the gap between germline ends came to 14 bases. CDR3 sequence reads: CASSLESVQGGYTF. The CDR3 DNA follows: TGTGCCAGCAGCTTAGAGTCGGTACAGGGAGGCTACACCTTC.

This clone was observed a handful of times. The chain recombines TRBV27 with TRBJ1-5; D is possibly TRBD1 (5 bases). Germline values: CDR1 MNHEY, CDR2 SMNVEV (reference sequence). V lost 5 bases, J lost 4 bases, and 15 bases lay in between. The CDR3 has 15 residues. The DNA for the CDR3 is TGTGCCAGCAGTCCCTCTGGGGGAGGGAATCAGCCCCAGCATTTT. Protein: CASSPSGGGNQPQHF.

V and J are TRBV19 and TRBJ1-5; D not certain. Germline V gives CDR1 LNHDA, CDR2 SQIVND (reference sequence). Trimming removed 5 bases from V and 1 base from J, with 3 bases in between. This CDR3 is 12 amino acids long. CDR3 protein: CASSYSNQPQHF. CDR3 nucleotide sequence: TGTGCCAGTAGTTACAGCAATCAGCCCCAGCATTTT.

This clone has only a few counts. The chain carries TRBV4-2 and TRBJ1-6; D remains unclear. Germline V CDR1 and CDR2: LGHNA, YNFKEQ. This CDR3 is 15 amino acids long. The V gene lost 4 bases and the J gene lost 9 bases, with 16 bases spanning the gap. The CDR3 DNA follows: TGTGCCAGCAGCCCGCCGGGTAGTCGCACTTCACCCCTCCACTTT. Translating it yields CASSPPGSRTSPLHF.

V gene TRBV4-2 combines with J gene TRBJ2-3, with TRBD2 matching over 12 bases. V gave up 0 bases and J gave up 5 bases; unmatched junction bases: 0. CDR1 and CDR2 from the germline V gene are LGHNA and YNFKEQ. This CDR3 has 15 amino acids. The CDR3 region is CASSQEGLAGDTQYF. The DNA of the CDR3 is TGTGCCAGCAGCCAAGAGGGACTAGCGGGAGATACGCAGTATTTT.

On this clone: Additional DNA sequences in this sample encode the identical CDR3. This chain links TRBV19 with TRBJ2-5, with unresolved D. Between the trimmed V and J ends, which lost 4 bases and 1 base, there was a span of 1 base. CDR1 and CDR2 (germline): LNHDA, SQIVND (reference sequence). This CDR3 spans 11 amino acids. The CDR3 coding sequence is TGTGCCAGTAGTACCCAAGAGACCCAGTACTTC. Translating it yields CASSTQETQYF.